A selection of T cell receptor beta chains follows, all from one sample in a study of cytomegalovirus exposure and HLA in healthy donors. Sequencing was performed with immunoSEQ multiplex PCR; in TCRdb, only in-frame clones are kept and a portion is missing. In the table there are 330,000 or so clones, more than 80% of which are singletons. The sample was PBMCs. The receptors were gathered from a woman between 18 and 29 years old in good health and CMV-seronegative. CDR3s include the opening cysteine and the closing phenylalanine or tryptophan. Each record gives: clone size, V gene, J gene, D gene, CDR3 protein, CDR3 DNA. A D gene is named only where the DNA matches it firmly. Clone size is not always given. Where it is, it says once, few, many or a class for expanded clones.

clone_size: -; v_call: TRBV4-3; j_call: TRBJ1-3; d_call: TRBD1; cdr3_aa: CASSQETGGAGNTIYF; cdr3_nt: TGCGCCAGCAGCCAGGAGACAGGGGGCGCCGGAAACACCATATATTTT
clone_size: -; v_call: TRBV6-5; j_call: TRBJ2-7; d_call: -; cdr3_aa: CASSLTVGAYEQYF; cdr3_nt: TGTGCCAGCAGCCTGACCGTGGGAGCCTACGAGCAGTACTTC
clone_size: -; v_call: TRBV19; j_call: TRBJ2-1; d_call: -; cdr3_aa: CASSIAAGKPNEQFF; cdr3_nt: TGTGCCAGTAGTATAGCGGCAGGTAAACCCAATGAGCAGTTCTTC
clone_size: -; v_call: TRBV25-1; j_call: TRBJ2-5; d_call: TRBD2; cdr3_aa: CASSGAGGPGETQYF; cdr3_nt: TGTGCCAGCAGTGGCGCGGGAGGGCCGGGGGAGACCCAGTACTTC
clone_size: many; v_call: TRBV14; j_call: TRBJ1-5; d_call: -; cdr3_aa: CASSQTTPAGHSNQPQHF; cdr3_nt: TGTGCCAGCAGCCAAACCACCCCGGCAGGGCATAGCAATCAGCCCCAGCATTTT
clone_size: -; v_call: TRBV27; j_call: TRBJ2-7; d_call: TRBD2; cdr3_aa: CASRRAGGMEQYF; cdr3_nt: TGTGCCAGCAGGCGAGCGGGAGGGATGGAGCAGTACTTC
clone_size: -; v_call: TRBV4-3; j_call: TRBJ1-4; d_call: -; cdr3_aa: CASSQDPEGVEKLFF; cdr3_nt: TGCGCCAGCAGCCAAGATCCCGAGGGAGTTGAAAAACTGTTTTTT
clone_size: -; v_call: TRBV5-4; j_call: TRBJ2-1; d_call: -; cdr3_aa: CASSFALSSYNEQFF; cdr3_nt: TGTGCCAGCAGTTTCGCGTTAAGCTCCTACAATGAGCAGTTCTTC
clone_size: -; v_call: TRBV19; j_call: TRBJ2-5; d_call: TRBD2; cdr3_aa: CASRRREEQTQYF; cdr3_nt: TGTGCCAGTAGGAGGCGGGAGGAGCAGACCCAGTACTTC
clone_size: -; v_call: TRBV4-3; j_call: TRBJ2-1; d_call: TRBD1; cdr3_aa: CASSQVQGNSYNEQFF; cdr3_nt: TGCGCCAGCAGCCAAGTACAGGGGAACTCCTACAATGAGCAGTTCTTC
clone_size: -; v_call: TRBV5-6; j_call: TRBJ1-4; d_call: -; cdr3_aa: CASSFSLDEKLFF; cdr3_nt: TGTGCCAGCAGCTTTTCCCTCGATGAAAAACTGTTTTTT
clone_size: -; v_call: TRBV6-5; j_call: TRBJ2-7; d_call: -; cdr3_aa: CASREGGAYEQYF; cdr3_nt: TGTGCCAGCAGAGAAGGGGGTGCCTACGAGCAGTACTTC
clone_size: -; v_call: TRBV5-4; j_call: TRBJ2-5; d_call: TRBD2; cdr3_aa: CASSLLWGGPGETQYF; cdr3_nt: TGTGCCAGCAGCTTGCTTTGGGGAGGGCCGGGGGAGACCCAGTACTTC
clone_size: -; v_call: TRBV5-6; j_call: TRBJ2-2; d_call: TRBD2; cdr3_aa: CASSFLAGGTGELFF; cdr3_nt: TGTGCCAGCAGCTTTCTAGCGGGAGGCACCGGGGAGCTGTTTTTT
clone_size: -; v_call: TRBV7-2; j_call: TRBJ2-7; d_call: TRBD1; cdr3_aa: CASSPGVGQGYEQYF; cdr3_nt: TGTGCCAGCAGCCCCGGTGTAGGACAGGGGTACGAGCAGTACTTC
clone_size: few; v_call: TRBV6-5; j_call: TRBJ1-1; d_call: -; cdr3_aa: CASTYSWRQNTEAFF; cdr3_nt: TGTGCCAGCACTTACAGTTGGCGGCAGAACACTGAAGCTTTCTTT
clone_size: once; v_call: TRBV28; j_call: TRBJ2-5; d_call: TRBD1; cdr3_aa: CASSLDRDRAETQYF; cdr3_nt: TGTGCCAGCAGTCTAGACCGCGACAGGGCAGAGACCCAGTACTTC
clone_size: -; v_call: TRBV5-1; j_call: TRBJ1-1; d_call: -; cdr3_aa: CASKQGNTEAFF; cdr3_nt: TGCGCCAGCAAACAGGGAAACACTGAAGCTTTCTTT
clone_size: -; v_call: TRBV6-5; j_call: TRBJ2-7; d_call: -; cdr3_aa: CASSYSRVGPYEQYF; cdr3_nt: TGTGCCAGCAGTTACTCCCGTGTGGGCCCCTACGAGCAGTACTTC
clone_size: -; v_call: TRBV9; j_call: TRBJ2-1; d_call: TRBD2; cdr3_aa: CASNRGGEAYNEQFF; cdr3_nt: TGTGCCAGCAACCGGGGGGGAGAGGCCTACAATGAGCAGTTCTTC
clone_size: -; v_call: TRBV19; j_call: TRBJ1-2; d_call: TRBD1; cdr3_aa: CASQPGQGAVGYTF; cdr3_nt: TGTGCCAGTCAACCGGGACAGGGGGCGGTTGGCTACACCTTC
clone_size: -; v_call: TRBV4-3; j_call: TRBJ2-1; d_call: TRBD2; cdr3_aa: CASSPPQSSGRGGEQFF; cdr3_nt: TGCGCCAGCAGCCCTCCCCAGTCTAGCGGGAGAGGTGGCGAGCAGTTCTTC
clone_size: -; v_call: TRBV19; j_call: TRBJ1-2; d_call: -; cdr3_aa: CASSGQGAYGYTF; cdr3_nt: TGTGCCAGTAGTGGCCAGGGCGCCTATGGCTACACCTTC
clone_size: -; v_call: TRBV9; j_call: TRBJ2-2; d_call: TRBD1; cdr3_aa: CASSVSGQSLGTGELFF; cdr3_nt: TGTGCCAGCAGCGTCTCGGGACAGTCCTTGGGCACCGGGGAGCTGTTTTTT
clone_size: -; v_call: TRBV7-2; j_call: TRBJ1-2; d_call: TRBD1; cdr3_aa: CASSFTGVDGYTF; cdr3_nt: TGTGCCAGCAGCTTCACAGGGGTGGATGGCTACACCTTC
clone_size: -; v_call: TRBV4-2; j_call: TRBJ2-3; d_call: TRBD2; cdr3_aa: CASSQEAGGSTDTQYF; cdr3_nt: TGTGCCAGCAGCCAAGAGGCGGGAGGGAGCACAGATACGCAGTATTTT
clone_size: many; v_call: TRBV10-3; j_call: TRBJ2-7; d_call: TRBD2; cdr3_aa: CAISGTSGFGEQYF; cdr3_nt: TGTGCCATCAGTGGGACTAGCGGTTTCGGGGAGCAGTACTTC
clone_size: -; v_call: TRBV20-1; j_call: TRBJ2-7; d_call: -; cdr3_aa: CSARVADEQYF; cdr3_nt: TGCAGTGCTAGAGTGGCGGACGAGCAGTACTTC
clone_size: -; v_call: TRBV28; j_call: TRBJ2-7; d_call: -; cdr3_aa: CASSFRTDNEQYF; cdr3_nt: TGTGCCAGCAGTTTTAGGACTGACAACGAGCAGTACTTC
clone_size: few; v_call: TRBV5-1; j_call: TRBJ2-3; d_call: TRBD2; cdr3_aa: CASNLAGGPSDTQYF; cdr3_nt: TGCGCCAGCAACCTAGCGGGAGGGCCGTCTGATACGCAGTATTTT
clone_size: -; v_call: TRBV11-2; j_call: TRBJ2-7; d_call: TRBD2; cdr3_aa: CASSPLPGRVRPGSGQYF; cdr3_nt: TGTGCCAGCAGCCCCCTTCCCGGGAGGGTGCGCCCGGGGAGTGGACAGTACTTC
clone_size: -; v_call: TRBV6-5; j_call: TRBJ1-1; d_call: TRBD1; cdr3_aa: CASQLGQGTEAFF; cdr3_nt: TGTGCCAGCCAATTGGGACAGGGGACTGAAGCTTTCTTT
clone_size: -; v_call: TRBV4-2; j_call: TRBJ2-7; d_call: TRBD2; cdr3_aa: CASSQASGSYEQYF; cdr3_nt: TGTGCCAGCAGCCAAGCGAGCGGGAGCTACGAGCAGTACTTC
clone_size: -; v_call: TRBV2; j_call: TRBJ1-5; d_call: TRBD1; cdr3_aa: CASRTSGTGFYQPQHF; cdr3_nt: TGTGCCAGCCGGACCTCCGGGACAGGGTTCTATCAGCCCCAGCATTTT
clone_size: -; v_call: TRBV4-1; j_call: TRBJ2-2; d_call: -; cdr3_aa: CASSQSLYRSGELFF; cdr3_nt: TGCGCCAGCAGCCAATCGTTATACCGGAGCGGGGAGCTGTTTTTT
clone_size: -; v_call: TRBV6-1; j_call: TRBJ2-1; d_call: TRBD2; cdr3_aa: CASRGTSSYNEQFF; cdr3_nt: TGTGCCAGCAGGGGGACTAGCTCCTACAATGAGCAGTTCTTC
clone_size: -; v_call: TRBV10-1; j_call: TRBJ2-1; d_call: TRBD2; cdr3_aa: CARQKRPTGTSGRNLTGNEQFF; cdr3_nt: TGCGCCAGACAAAAAAGACCAACAGGGACTAGCGGGAGAAACCTTACCGGCAATGAGCAGTTCTTC
clone_size: once; v_call: TRBV7-2; j_call: TRBJ1-4; d_call: -; cdr3_aa: CASTLNRNEKLFF; cdr3_nt: TGTGCCAGCACCTTGAACAGGAATGAAAAACTGTTTTTT
clone_size: -; v_call: TRBV5-8; j_call: TRBJ2-6; d_call: -; cdr3_aa: CASSSPGVGANVLTF; cdr3_nt: TGTGCCAGCAGTTCCCCAGGGGTTGGGGCCAACGTCCTGACTTTC
clone_size: once; v_call: TRBV29-1; j_call: TRBJ2-7; d_call: TRBD1; cdr3_aa: CSRTGNEQYF; cdr3_nt: TGCAGCCGGACAGGGAACGAGCAGTACTTC
clone_size: -; v_call: TRBV6-6; j_call: TRBJ1-4; d_call: -; cdr3_aa: CASSFGGGEKLFF; cdr3_nt: TGTGCCAGCAGCTTCGGAGGTGGCGAAAAACTGTTTTTT
clone_size: many; v_call: TRBV12-2; j_call: TRBJ1-1; d_call: -; cdr3_aa: CASPMDRGGGETEAFF; cdr3_nt: TGTGCAAGTCCCATGGACAGGGGAGGAGGTGAGACTGAAGCTTTCTTT
clone_size: -; v_call: TRBV29-1; j_call: TRBJ1-2; d_call: -; cdr3_aa: CSVELREGYGYTF; cdr3_nt: TGCAGCGTTGAACTCAGGGAGGGCTATGGCTACACCTTC
clone_size: -; v_call: TRBV4-1; j_call: TRBJ1-1; d_call: -; cdr3_aa: CASSQLGLMNTEAFF; cdr3_nt: TGCGCCAGCAGCCAACTGGGACTCATGAACACTGAAGCTTTCTTT
clone_size: -; v_call: TRBV7-9; j_call: TRBJ2-3; d_call: TRBD2; cdr3_aa: CASSLRASGRRWGTDTQYF; cdr3_nt: TGTGCCAGCAGCTTAAGGGCTAGCGGGAGACGTTGGGGCACAGATACGCAGTATTTT
clone_size: -; v_call: TRBV2; j_call: TRBJ1-3; d_call: -; cdr3_aa: CASRGPGNTIYF; cdr3_nt: TGTGCCAGCAGGGGCCCTGGAAACACCATATATTTT
clone_size: few; v_call: TRBV29-1; j_call: TRBJ1-5; d_call: -; cdr3_aa: CSVLVYSNQPQHF; cdr3_nt: TGCAGCGTGTTAGTTTATAGCAATCAGCCCCAGCATTTT
clone_size: -; v_call: TRBV10-3; j_call: TRBJ2-1; d_call: -; cdr3_aa: CATQITSLDNNEQFF; cdr3_nt: TGTGCCACCCAAATTACTAGCCTGGATAACAATGAGCAGTTCTTC
clone_size: -; v_call: TRBV10-3; j_call: TRBJ1-5; d_call: TRBD1; cdr3_aa: CASGQGASNQPQHF; cdr3_nt: TGTGCCAGCGGACAGGGGGCGAGCAATCAGCCCCAGCATTTT
clone_size: -; v_call: TRBV18; j_call: TRBJ2-2; d_call: TRBD1; cdr3_aa: CASSSQDRGTGELFF; cdr3_nt: TGTGCCAGCTCAAGCCAGGACAGGGGGACCGGGGAGCTGTTTTTT
clone_size: -; v_call: TRBV6-5; j_call: TRBJ2-7; d_call: TRBD1; cdr3_aa: CASSYGQVVYEQYF; cdr3_nt: TGTGCCAGCAGTTACGGACAGGTGGTCTACGAGCAGTACTTC
clone_size: once; v_call: TRBV5-1; j_call: TRBJ2-2; d_call: -; cdr3_aa: CASSLGVVGQNTGELFF; cdr3_nt: TGCGCCAGCAGCTTGGGTGTTGTGGGACAGAACACCGGGGAGCTGTTTTTT
clone_size: -; v_call: TRBV11-2; j_call: TRBJ1-5; d_call: TRBD1; cdr3_aa: CASSLLQGAGQPQHF; cdr3_nt: TGTGCCAGCAGCTTACTACAGGGGGCCGGTCAGCCCCAGCATTTT
clone_size: -; v_call: TRBV7-9; j_call: TRBJ2-7; d_call: -; cdr3_aa: CASSGLGGLAYEQYF; cdr3_nt: TGTGCCAGCAGCGGCCTCGGGGGACTTGCCTACGAGCAGTACTTC
clone_size: -; v_call: TRBV18; j_call: TRBJ1-1; d_call: -; cdr3_aa: CASSPQGGAQVAFF; cdr3_nt: TGTGCCAGCTCGCCTCAAGGAGGGGCCCAAGTCGCTTTCTTT
clone_size: -; v_call: TRBV25-1; j_call: TRBJ2-5; d_call: -; cdr3_aa: CASSASGRETQYF; cdr3_nt: TGTGCCAGCAGTGCTTCAGGGAGGGAGACCCAGTACTTC
clone_size: -; v_call: TRBV7-8; j_call: TRBJ2-7; d_call: TRBD1; cdr3_aa: CASSRDRVGYEQYF; cdr3_nt: TGTGCCAGCAGTCGGGACAGGGTAGGCTACGAGCAGTACTTC
clone_size: -; v_call: TRBV7-9; j_call: TRBJ2-1; d_call: -; cdr3_aa: CASSHHTSYNEQFF; cdr3_nt: TGTGCCAGCAGCCACCACACCTCCTACAATGAGCAGTTCTTC
clone_size: -; v_call: TRBV15; j_call: TRBJ2-3; d_call: -; cdr3_aa: CATSRELTGDTQYF; cdr3_nt: TGTGCCACCAGCAGAGAACTCACAGGGGATACGCAGTATTTT